The subject of this entry is one T cell receptor (beta chain). This clonotype was seen repeatedly, ten times or more. No antigen is known for it. The germline gene is not matched at one end of the junction; a read error may be the cause. Ophthalmopathy patients had moderately to severely active disease, Clinical Activity Score of at least 3, NOSPECS grade of at least 4, and disease duration under 3 months. Patients were excluded if they had other autoimmune diseases, uncontrolled infections, pregnancy or lactation. Clinical symptoms, serum thyroxine, TRAb, thyroid ultrasound and orbital computed tomography were used for diagnosis. Ficoll-Paque density gradient centrifugation was used to isolate PBMCs from about 9 ml of fresh peripheral blood. Total RNA was extracted using Trizol reagent, and RNA quality was checked on an Agilent 2100 Bioanalyzer. The data derive from a study of Graves' ophthalmopathy and Graves' hyperthyroidism (dated by TCRdb to the late 2010s). Regarding the complete study: Peripheral blood was collected before any treatment was given, at the time of initial diagnosis. The study used TCR beta repertoire signatures to distinguish Graves' ophthalmopathy from Graves' hyperthyroidism and to predict progression to ophthalmopathy. In total, 120 to 150 blood samples were TCR-sequenced: some 40 ophthalmopathy, 80 or so hyperthyroidism and approximately 17 hyperthyroidism-to-ophthalmopathy patients. To explore V-J signatures distinguishing ophthalmopathy from hyperthyroidism, a discovery set of more than 95 patients (roughly 45 ophthalmopathy, over 55 stable hyperthyroidism) was enrolled. The independent validation cohort included approximately 19 hyperthyroidism patients plus 17 patients who later progressed from hyperthyroidism to ophthalmopathy. In a handful of hyperthyroidism patients, the T-cell repertoire of thyroid tissue was compared with the T-cell repertoire of blood. Following sample collection, hyperthyroidism patients were given methimazole at a starting dose of 30 mg daily, and ophthalmopathy patients were given high-dose intravenous methylprednisolone. For training and testing, the 100 or so patients in the discovery cohort were randomly divided in a 7:3 ratio. Overall study outcomes, separate from this receptor: In validation, the model predicted ophthalmopathy progression with nearly 71% sensitivity and approximately 75% specificity; eleven to twelve predicted patients were CT-confirmed with GO in a median of approximately 6.2 months. Ophthalmopathy was separated from stable hyperthyroidism by the 13-signature model with about 88% sensitivity and about 83% specificity in cross-validation and with 80%/75% in the test set. Most expanded thyroid clonotypes with a frequency above 0.001 also appeared in blood, which suggests that blood repertoires may reflect the immune response in the thyroid. Sample size was not statistically predetermined, and group allocation was not concealed from the investigators.

For repertoire sequencing, TCR beta CDR3 regions were amplified from RNA transcripts. HTBI primers and the Qiagen OneStep RT-PCR kit were used in a first-round RT-PCR, which was followed by a second-round multiplex PCR, size selection and purification. Libraries were sequenced on an Illumina HiSeq2000 using paired-end 100 bp reads. Per the source publication's procedure: SOAPnuke was used to process the reads, removing any read that contained adapters or uncalled bases, had a mean Phred below 15, or lacked an exact match to the constant primer or identifier. COPE v1.2.5 was used to merge high-quality paired reads. Each unique nucleotide sequence was defined as a clonotype, and clonotypes were aligned to IMGT TRB V, D and J references with MiTCR v1.1. Analysis was restricted to V-J combinations with a frequency above 0.0001, which covered 99% to 99.2% of repertoires. For each V-J combination, a TCR clonal expansion and chaos score was defined as the ratio of F50 clonal expansion to chaos observed in the TCRdist matrix. Welch's t-statistics and random forest were used to reduce features to about a dozen V-J combinations, which were fed into a naive Bayes classifier. The similarity between thyroid and blood repertoires was quantified using the Morisita-Horn index. TCRdb trimmed the raw reads at Q25, called clones with MiXCR and kept productive beta chains. For every CDR3 protein sequence, its rows merge into one entry that carries the most common genes and DNA. Here the V and J calls rest on TCRdb's processing, not on the authors' analysis. This sample has about 480,000 distinct CDR3 sequences in its table, and approximately 15% of those were observed once. Of the sample, around 9.8% falls within the top ten clones.

The CDR3 measures 11 amino acids from cysteine to phenylalanine. Of the read, only the CDR3 DNA is kept; its 33 bases are in frame from base 1. CDR1 and CDR2 are read off the germline V gene as SGHTA and FQGNSA. The chain links TRBV7-2 with TRBJ2-5, with no reliable assignment of the D segment. The sample comprised blood. This TCR came from a woman between 25 and 40 years old with Graves' ophthalmopathy. Donor details come from another sample of the same person, matched by shared clones. Read as DNA, the sequence is TGTGCCAGCAGCTTAGCAGAGACCAAGTACTTC. Its protein product is CASSLAETKYF.